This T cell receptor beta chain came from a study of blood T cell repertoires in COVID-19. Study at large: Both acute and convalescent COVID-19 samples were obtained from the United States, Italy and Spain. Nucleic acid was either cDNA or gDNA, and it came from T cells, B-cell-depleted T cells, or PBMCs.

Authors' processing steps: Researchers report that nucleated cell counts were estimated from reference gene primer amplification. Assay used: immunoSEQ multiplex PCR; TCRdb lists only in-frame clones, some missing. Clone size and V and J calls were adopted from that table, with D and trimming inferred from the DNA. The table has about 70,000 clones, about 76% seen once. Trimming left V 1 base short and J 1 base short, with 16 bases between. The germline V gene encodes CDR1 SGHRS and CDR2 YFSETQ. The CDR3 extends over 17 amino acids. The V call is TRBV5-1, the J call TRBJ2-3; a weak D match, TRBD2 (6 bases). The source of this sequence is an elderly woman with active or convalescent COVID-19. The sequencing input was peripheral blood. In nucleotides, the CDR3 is TGCGCCAGCAGCTTGCGAATAGCGGCTCGGGGCACAGATACGCAGTATTTT. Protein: CASSLRIAARGTDTQYF.